This TCR beta chain was identified in a study of regulatory T cells in long-lasting Graves disease. General observations from the study: There were preferences for TRBV28, TRBJ1-2 and TRBJ2-5 in persistent disease.

The authors built TCR beta libraries using iRepertoire HTBI primers and Arm-PCR of CDR3 regions. Using its own MiXCR run on the multiplex PCR reads, TCRdb lists one record per CDR3 protein. The sample records some 460,000 distinct CDR3 sequences, roughly 16% being singletons. CDR1 DFQATT and CDR2 SNEGSKA come from the germline V gene (reference sequence). This CDR3 contains 15 residues. The V end lost 1 base, the J end lost 0 bases, and 13 bases lay between the germline ends. A note on this clonotype: Its antigen is as yet unknown.

Time point of the sample: newly diagnosed GD, antithyroid drugs for less than 3 months. PBMC-derived RNA was used for the TCR library. This sample was also put to use in a study of T cells in Graves' hyperthyroidism and ophthalmopathy. Per that study: TCR CDR3 regions were first amplified by RT-PCR with HTBI primers.

The source of this sequence is a man in his forties or fifties with Graves disease. This sample comprised peripheral blood mononuclear cells (PBMCs), obtained at new diagnosis, from a patient treated with antithyroid drugs. The chain has TRBV20-1 and TRBJ2-7; TRBD1 might be the D (6 bases). In nucleotides, the CDR3 is TGCAGTGCTAGAGCTGGACGGGACATCTCCTACGAGCAGTACTTC. Residues: CSARAGRDISYEQYF.